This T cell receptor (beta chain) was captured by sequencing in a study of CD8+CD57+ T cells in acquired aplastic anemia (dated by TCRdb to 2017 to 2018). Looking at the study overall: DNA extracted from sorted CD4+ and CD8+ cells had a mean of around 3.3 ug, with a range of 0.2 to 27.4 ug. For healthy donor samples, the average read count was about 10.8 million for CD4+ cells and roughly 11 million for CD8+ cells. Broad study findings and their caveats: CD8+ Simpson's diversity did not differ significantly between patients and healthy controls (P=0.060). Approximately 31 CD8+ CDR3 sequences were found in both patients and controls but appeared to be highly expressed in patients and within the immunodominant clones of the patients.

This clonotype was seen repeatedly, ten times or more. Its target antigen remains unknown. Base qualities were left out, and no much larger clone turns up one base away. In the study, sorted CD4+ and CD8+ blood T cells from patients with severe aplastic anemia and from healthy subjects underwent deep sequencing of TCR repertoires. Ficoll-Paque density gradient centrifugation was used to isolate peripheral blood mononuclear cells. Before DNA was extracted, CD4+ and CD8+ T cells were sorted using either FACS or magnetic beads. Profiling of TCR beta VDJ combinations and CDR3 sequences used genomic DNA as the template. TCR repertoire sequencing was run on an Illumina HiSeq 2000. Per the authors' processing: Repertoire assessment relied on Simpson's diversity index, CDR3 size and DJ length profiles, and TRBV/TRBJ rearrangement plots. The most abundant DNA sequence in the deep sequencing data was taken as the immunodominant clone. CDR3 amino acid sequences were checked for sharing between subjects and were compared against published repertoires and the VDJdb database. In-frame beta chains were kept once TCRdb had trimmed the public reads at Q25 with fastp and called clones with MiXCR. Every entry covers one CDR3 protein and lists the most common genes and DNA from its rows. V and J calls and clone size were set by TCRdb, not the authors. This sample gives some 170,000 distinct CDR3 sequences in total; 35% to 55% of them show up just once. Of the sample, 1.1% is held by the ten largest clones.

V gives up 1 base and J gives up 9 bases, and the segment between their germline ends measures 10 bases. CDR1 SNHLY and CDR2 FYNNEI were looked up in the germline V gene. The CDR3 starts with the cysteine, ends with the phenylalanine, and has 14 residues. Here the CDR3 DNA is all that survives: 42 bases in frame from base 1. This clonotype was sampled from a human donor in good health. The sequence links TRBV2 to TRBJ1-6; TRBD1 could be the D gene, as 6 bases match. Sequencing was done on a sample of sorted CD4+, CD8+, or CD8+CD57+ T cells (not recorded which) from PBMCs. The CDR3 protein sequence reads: CASSEDRDLSPLHF. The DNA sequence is TGTGCCAGCAGTGAAGACAGGGATCTTTCACCCCTCCACTTT.